What follows are 29 T cell receptor beta chains derived from one specimen sequenced in a study of cytomegalovirus exposure and HLA in healthy donors. The study ran its PCR with 60 Vbeta and 13 Jbeta primers. TCRdb's table, derived via immunoSEQ multiplex PCR, lists solely in-frame clones and lacks some. The sample totals some 43,000 clones; its top ten clones hold more than 1.5%. The source material was PBMCs. The source of these receptors is a woman aged 30 to 39 in good health and CMV-seronegative.

The gene calls are TRBV4-1 and TRBJ2-1; 11 positions agree with TRBD1. J lost 5 bases, V lost 4 bases, and 10 bases had no gene match. Germline values: CDR1 MGHRA, CDR2 YSYEKL. The CDR3 sequence is 17 residues long. DNA for the CDR3: TGCGCCAGCAGCCCCCGGACAGGGGGCGCGAGTCACAATGAGCAGTTCTTC. Its translation: CASSPRTGGASHNEQFF.

V is TRBV6-5 and J is TRBJ2-7; D ambiguous. This CDR3 has 11 residues. Deletions cut 8 bases from V and 1 base from J, with 6 bases between. The germline gives CDR1 MNHEY, CDR2 SVGAGI. For the CDR3, the DNA is TGTGCCAGCCTAGATTCCTACGAGCAGTACTTC. Protein: CASLDSYEQYF.

The rearrangement joins TRBV28 to TRBJ2-7; no clear D. This CDR3 is built from 11 residues. V was pared by 2 bases and J by 4 bases, with 3 bases between. Germline V gives CDR1 MDHEN, CDR2 SYDVKM. The CDR3 DNA sequence: TGTGCCAGCAGTTTACGGTACGAGCAGTACTTC. This gives the protein CASSLRYEQYF.

The rearrangement joins TRBV6-6 to TRBJ1-1; possible D gene TRBD1, 5 bases. CDR3 length: 13 residues. CDR1 is MNHNY and CDR2 is SVGAGI in the germline V gene (reference sequence). V was shortened by 0 bases and J by 10 bases, with 12 bases between the two germline ends. The CDR3 coding sequence is TGTGCCAGCAGTTACTCGGACAAGCCGGCAGCTTTCTTT. Protein sequence: CASSYSDKPAAFF.

The V gene is TRBV7-9, the J gene TRBJ2-5; possibly TRBD1 for D (6 bases). V lost 1 base and J lost 3, with 12 bases in between. CDR3 length equals 15 residues. Germline V gives CDR1 SEHNR, CDR2 FQNEAQ (reference sequence). The CDR3 is CASSLGQAIEETQYF. The CDR3 nucleotides are TGTGCCAGCAGCTTAGGACAGGCCATAGAAGAGACCCAGTACTTC.

The rearrangement joins TRBV4-1 to TRBJ1-1, with a weak D call TRBD1 (6 bases). The germline CDR1 and CDR2 sequences are MGHRA and YSYEKL. V shed 1 base and J shed 5 bases, with 17 bases lying between them. This CDR3 is built from 16 residues. The CDR3 spells CASSQARLRGGTEAFF. In DNA, the CDR3 is TGCGCCAGCAGCCAAGCCCGCCTCAGGGGTGGAACTGAAGCTTTCTTT.

The genes are TRBV7-9 and TRBJ2-7, with D tentatively TRBD1 (6 bases). The CDR3 is made up of 16 amino acids. V lost 4 bases and J lost 0, with 16 bases in between. In germline, CDR1 is SEHNR, CDR2 FQNEAQ (reference sequence). CDR3 DNA sequence: TGTGCCAGCAGCTCCGCCCGGGACATGAACTCCTACGAGCAGTACTTC. It is translated as CASSSARDMNSYEQYF.

V and J are TRBV19 and TRBJ2-3; TRBD2 aligns across 13 bases. The ends lost 4 bases at V and 4 bases at J; junction bases unmatched: 5. CDR1 and CDR2 from the germline V gene are LNHDA and SQIVND (reference sequence). The CDR3 extends over 16 amino acids. Written as DNA, the CDR3 is TGTGCCAGTAGTAGCGACGGACTAGCGGGAGCAGATACGCAGTATTTT. Translated: CASSSDGLAGADTQYF.

V is TRBV30 and J is TRBJ2-4; weak D call: TRBD1 (6 bases). Germline loops: CDR1 GTSNPN, CDR2 SVGIG (reference sequence). The CDR3 has 14 amino acids. V lost 0 bases, J lost 9 bases, and 15 bases lay in between. CDR3 sequence: CAWSVKPTTGIQYF. CDR3 bases: TGTGCCTGGAGTGTCAAACCAACGACAGGCATTCAGTACTTC.

The chain links TRBV5-1 to TRBJ1-1; TRBD1 matches 10 bases. The germline V gene has CDR1 SGHRS and CDR2 YFSETQ. V lost 4 bases and J lost 4; bases outside the gene matches: 7. The CDR3 contains 15 residues. The CDR3 region is CASSPGQGGGTEAFF. The DNA of the CDR3 is TGCGCCAGCAGCCCAGGACAGGGGGGCGGCACTGAAGCTTTCTTT.

The chain recombines TRBV29-1 with TRBJ1-1, with D unresolved. CDR3 length: 12 residues. Trimming left V 4 bases short and J 2 bases short, with 8 bases between. The germline gives CDR1 SQVTM, CDR2 ANQGSEA. The CDR3 is CSVVHTNTEAFF. The CDR3 coding sequence is TGCAGCGTTGTCCACACCAACACTGAAGCTTTCTTT.

V and J are TRBV4-2 and TRBJ2-7; D not resolved. CDR1 is LGHNA, CDR2 YNFKEQ, per germline. V lost 6 bases and J 0 bases, leaving 15 bases between the germline ends. There are 15 residues in the CDR3. CDR3 in DNA: TGTGCCAGCAGGGGTAATGGCGGCGGCTCCTACGAGCAGTACTTC. Its translation: CASRGNGGGSYEQYF.

The chain joins TRBV5-1 to TRBJ2-2, with D tentatively TRBD1 (7 bases). The ends were cut back, 4 bases at V and 5 bases at J, with 15 bases in the middle. Germline V lookup: CDR1 SGHRS, CDR2 YFSETQ. The CDR3 is made up of 15 amino acids. The CDR3 spells CASSPGGLGTGELFF. Written as DNA, the CDR3 is TGCGCCAGCAGCCCAGGGGGGCTGGGGACCGGGGAGCTGTTTTTT. The whole variable domain, filled in from reference TRBV5-1 and TRBJ2-2, reads KAGVTQTPRYLIKTRGQQVTLSCSPISGHRSVSWYQQTPGQGLQFLFEYFSETQRNKGNFPGRFSGRQFSNSRSEMNVSTLELGDSALYLCASSPGGLGTGELFFGEGSRLTVL.

V gene TRBV19 combines with J gene TRBJ2-7; TRBD1 aligns across 9 bases. V shed 7 bases, J shed 2 bases, and the junction held 9 bases outside the gene matches. The CDR3 consists of 15 residues. Germline values: CDR1 LNHDA, CDR2 SQIVND (reference sequence). The CDR3 region has the DNA TGTGCCAGTACCCCCGGGACAGGGAGCGCCTACGAGCAGTACTTC. Encoded protein: CASTPGTGSAYEQYF.

The rearrangement links TRBV11-3 to TRBJ1-1, with 7 nucleotides matching TRBD1. This CDR3 comprises 14 residues. Germline CDR1 and CDR2: SGHNT and YENEEA. Trimming cost V 0 bases and J 6 bases; bases outside gene matches: 4. The CDR3 region is CASSLDRGSAEAFF. The CDR3 nucleotides read TGTGCCAGCAGCTTAGACAGGGGGTCCGCTGAAGCTTTCTTT.

The rearrangement uses TRBV10-3 and TRBJ1-2, with 7 bases that match TRBD1. The junction had 13 bases not matched to a gene; V was cut back by 3 bases and J by 12 bases. This CDR3 has 14 amino acids. CDR1 is ENHRY, CDR2 SYGVKD, per germline. The CDR3 spells CAISDHTRDRVHTF. The CDR3 coding sequence is TGTGCCATCAGTGATCATACGAGAGACAGGGTACACACCTTC.

The V and J genes are TRBV28 and TRBJ1-5, with 12 bases fitting TRBD1. The CDR3 runs to 16 residues. Germline V gene sequence: CDR1 MDHEN, CDR2 SYDVKM. The ends lost 1 base at V and 5 bases at J; junction bases unmatched: 3. CDR3 sequence (DNA): TGTGCCAGCAGTTTATCTGGGACAGGGGGCGATCAGCCCCAGCATTTT. It codes for CASSLSGTGGDQPQHF.

This rearrangement joins TRBV28 to TRBJ1-5, with D unresolved. CDR1 and CDR2 (germline): MDHEN, SYDVKM. V lost 6 bases to trimming and J lost 6 bases, with 18 bases between them. The CDR3 is 15 amino acids. CDR3 protein: CASRPWRGQAQPQHF. DNA for the CDR3: TGTGCCAGCAGGCCCTGGCGAGGGCAGGCTCAGCCCCAGCATTTT.

The chain has TRBV19 and TRBJ2-1, with D possibly TRBD2 on 6 matching bases. The CDR3 length is 14 residues. In germline, CDR1 is LNHDA, CDR2 SQIVND (reference sequence). Trimming pared 5 bases from V and 8 bases from J, leaving 16 bases between. The CDR3 is CASSGRDPWDEQFF. The DNA of the CDR3 is TGTGCCAGTAGTGGGCGGGACCCTTGGGATGAGCAGTTCTTC.

This sequence joins TRBV5-1 and TRBJ1-5; tentatively, D is TRBD1 (5 bases). The CDR3 length is 14 residues. Trimming shortened V by 9 bases and J by 1 base, and 14 bases separated the two germline ends. Germline values: CDR1 SGHRS, CDR2 YFSETQ. This chain's CDR3 is CATDLGGSNQPQHF. The CDR3, as DNA: TGCGCCACCGATCTGGGGGGAAGCAATCAGCCCCAGCATTTT.

The CDR3: CASRGLAYTGELFF. The CDR3 region has the DNA TGTGCCAGCAGGGGACTAGCGTACACCGGGGAGCTGTTTTTT. V usage is TRBV2 and J usage is TRBJ2-2, with TRBD2 identical over 10 bases. With 6 bases clipped from V and 3 bases from J, the junction kept 1 base outside the gene matches. The germline CDR1 and CDR2 sequences are SNHLY and FYNNEI. CDR3 length: 14 amino acids.

This chain joins TRBV15 and TRBJ2-7, with 10 bases matching TRBD2. The trim removed 3 bases at V and 4 bases at J, leaving 6 bases unmatched. This CDR3 has 15 amino acids. From germline, CDR1 is LNHNV and CDR2 YYDKDF (reference sequence). CDR3 amino acids: CATSSPTSGRYEQYF. Here the CDR3 DNA reads TGTGCCACCAGCAGCCCGACTAGCGGGCGGTACGAGCAGTACTTC. Full variable domain (missing parts from reference TRBV15 and TRBJ2-7): DAMVIQNPRYQVTQFGKPVTLSCSQTLNHNVMYWYQQKSSQAPKLLFHYYDKDFNNEADTPDNFQSRRPNTSFCFLDIRSPGLGDTAMYLCATSSPTSGRYEQYFGPGTRLTVT.

This chain uses TRBV12-5 with TRBJ2-5; D possibly corresponds to TRBD2 (6 bases). The germline CDR1 and CDR2 sequences are LGHNT and FRNRAP. The CDR3 extends over 16 amino acids. V lost 0 bases and J lost 2, with 13 bases in between. In DNA form, the CDR3 reads TGTGCTAGTGGTTTGGTACAGCTCGGGAGACAAGAGACCCAGTACTTC. Its translation is CASGLVQLGRQETQYF. Full variable domain (outside the CDR3, taken from reference TRBV12-5 and TRBJ2-5): DARVTQTPRHKVTEMGQEVTMRCQPILGHNTVFWYRQTMMQGLELLAYFRNRAPLDDSGMPKDRFSAEMPDATLATLKIQPSEPRDSAVYFCASGLVQLGRQETQYFGPGTRLLVL.

The chain uses TRBV30 and TRBJ2-1, with 11 nucleotides matching TRBD2. The CDR3 has 17 amino acids. Germline loops: CDR1 GTSNPN, CDR2 SVGIG (reference sequence). Germline trimming cut 5 bases from V and 0 bases from J; bases unmatched to any gene: 9. Written as DNA, the CDR3 is TGTGCCTGGGCCCGAACTAGCGGGGGATTCTCCTACAATGAGCAGTTCTTC. Amino acids: CAWARTSGGFSYNEQFF.

This sequence joins TRBV29-1 and TRBJ2-3; 7 bases match TRBD1. This CDR3 has 14 amino acids. V lost 1 base to trimming and J lost 2 bases; unmatched junction nucleotides: 3. The germline V gene encodes CDR1 SQVTM and CDR2 ANQGSEA. The CDR3 region is CSVEGQGNTDTQYF. The CDR3 DNA reads as TGCAGCGTTGAAGGACAGGGTAACACAGATACGCAGTATTTT.

The V and J genes are TRBV2 and TRBJ2-5; 7 bases map to TRBD2. Per germline, CDR1 SNHLY and CDR2 FYNNEI. The CDR3 extends over 12 amino acids. Germline trimming cut 6 bases from V and 5 bases from J; bases unmatched to any gene: 3. The CDR3 is CASRNGRETQYF. The CDR3 coding sequence is TGTGCCAGCAGAAACGGGAGGGAGACCCAGTACTTC.

The chain combines TRBV19 with TRBJ1-1; D might be TRBD1 (6 bases). This CDR3 has 13 residues. Trimming left V 7 bases short and J 8 bases short, with 17 bases between. Germline loops: CDR1 LNHDA, CDR2 SQIVND (reference sequence). The CDR3 DNA reads TGTGCCAGTATCAAAGGGGGGGCATCCGAAGCTTTCTTT. Translating gives CASIKGGASEAFF.

J is TRBJ1-3 and V is TRBV7-2; D is unclear. Germline CDR1 reads SGHTA; CDR2 reads FQGNSA. V lost 2 bases, J lost 0 bases, and 8 bases lay in between. The CDR3 totals 15 residues. The CDR3 DNA follows: TGTGCCAGCAGCTTATCTTCCTCCTCTGGAAACACCATATATTTT. This translates into CASSLSSSSGNTIYF.

The J gene is TRBJ2-7, the V gene TRBV7-2, with 8 bases matching TRBD1. Germline trimming cut 2 bases from V and 7 bases from J; bases unmatched to any gene: 16. In germline, CDR1 is SGHTA, CDR2 FQGNSA. This CDR3 is built from 17 residues. CDR3 DNA: TGTGCCAGCAGCTTACCCCGGACAGGGCCGATCACTCGGGAGCAGTACTTC. Translated: CASSLPRTGPITREQYF.